This passage covers 31 T cell receptor beta chains from one sample sequenced in a study of blood T cell repertoires in COVID-19. Repertoires were generated with immunoSEQ multiplex PCR, while TCRdb's copy carries only in-frame clones and drops some. The table records approximately 130,000 clones, approximately 85% of them present only once. Sequenced: peripheral blood. These receptors all come from a human donor in a cohort sampled during active COVID-19.

J is TRBJ2-7 and V is TRBV6-5; D might be TRBD2 (6 bases). V dropped 5 bases and J dropped 2 bases, with 16 bases sitting between them. Germline V gene data show CDR1 as MNHEY and CDR2 as SVGAGI. This CDR3 is 15 amino acids long. The CDR3 DNA is TGTGCCAGCAGTCCCGGGACTGCCGGCACCTACGAGCAGTACGTC. It encodes CASSPGTAGTYEQYV.

The chain recombines TRBV12-5 with TRBJ2-3; tentatively, D is TRBD1 (6 bases). Germline V lookup: CDR1 LGHNT, CDR2 FRNRAP. The ends were cut back, 5 bases at V and 4 bases at J, with 13 bases in the middle. CDR3 length: 14 amino acids. For the CDR3, the DNA is TGTGCTAGTGGTGTGGGGGCTTTAGCAGATACGCAGTATTTT. It yields the protein CASGVGALADTQYF. The variable domain in full, completed from reference TRBV12-5 and TRBJ2-3, reads DARVTQTPRHKVTEMGQEVTMRCQPILGHNTVFWYRQTMMQGLELLAYFRNRAPLDDSGMPKDRFSAEMPDATLATLKIQPSEPRDSAVYFCASGVGALADTQYFGPGTRLTVL.

The V call is TRBV6-5, the J call TRBJ2-3; TRBD1 aligns across 9 bases. After removal of 0 bases from V and 7 bases from J, the junction contained 5 bases not matched to a gene. The CDR3 sequence is 15 residues long. The germline V gene encodes CDR1 MNHEY and CDR2 SVGAGI. The CDR3 DNA reads TGTGCCAGCAGTTACTCCCGGACAGGGGATAATACGCAGTATTTT. Protein: CASSYSRTGDNTQYF.

This chain links TRBV7-2 with TRBJ1-1, with D possibly being TRBD1 (6 bases). The V gene lost 0 bases and the J gene lost 5 bases, with 10 bases spanning the gap. CDR1 is SGHTA, CDR2 FQGNSA, per germline. The CDR3 loop spans 14 amino acids. DNA for the CDR3: TGTGCCAGCAGCTTAGCGGGGGGGCGGACTGAAGCTTTCTTT. Translation gives CASSLAGGRTEAFF. Looking up the rest from reference TRBV7-2 and TRBJ1-1 gives the full variable domain: GAGVSQSPSNKVTEKGKDVELRCDPISGHTALYWYRQSLGQGLEFLIYFQGNSAPDKSGLPSDRFSAERTGGSVSTLTIQRTQQEDSAVYLCASSLAGGRTEAFFGQGTRLTVV.

V gene TRBV30 combines with J gene TRBJ1-5, with TRBD1 identical over 7 bases. Trimming took 2 bases from V and 6 from J; bases not matched to a gene: 7. This CDR3 comprises 14 residues. The germline V gene has CDR1 GTSNPN and CDR2 SVGIG (reference sequence). The CDR3 region is CAWSPDRQSQPQHF. DNA for the CDR3: TGTGCCTGGAGTCCGGACAGGCAGTCTCAGCCCCAGCATTTT.

CDR3 residues: CASSFFGDKRNEQFF. CDR3 in DNA: TGTGCCAGCAGCTTTTTCGGAGATAAGCGGAATGAGCAGTTCTTC. This chain uses TRBV5-4 with TRBJ2-1, with D maybe TRBD2 (5 bases). V lost 2 bases to trimming and J lost 7 bases, with 16 bases between them. Germline values: CDR1 SGHNT, CDR2 YYREEE (reference sequence). This CDR3 is 15 amino acids long.

The V gene is TRBV23-1, the J gene TRBJ2-7; 11 nucleotides match TRBD1. TRBV23-1 is placed among ORFs of uncertain function. The junction had 9 bases not matched to a gene; V was cut back by 8 bases and J by 3 bases. The CDR3 is 15 residues long. The CDR3 nucleotides are TGCGCCAGCTTTCCTCCGGGACAGGGGGACTACGAGCAGTACGTC. Translating it yields CASFPPGQGDYEQYV.

The genes are TRBV19 and TRBJ1-1, with TRBD1 matching 7 bases. CDR3 size: 15 residues. The V and J ends lost 4 bases and 1 base, in that order; junction bases with no gene match: 6. CDR1 is LNHDA, CDR2 SQIVND, per germline (reference sequence). This CDR3 is CASSRQQGRNTEAFF. DNA for the CDR3: TGTGCCAGTAGTAGACAACAGGGGCGGAACACTGAAGCTTTCTTT.

The V and J genes are TRBV7-6 and TRBJ2-2, with D possibly being TRBD2 (6 bases). V was trimmed by 1 base and J by 4 bases, leaving 10 bases between them. The CDR3 spans 15 residues. Germline assignment: CDR1 SGHVS and CDR2 FNYEAQ. CDR3 amino acids: CASSLGRASTGELFF. As DNA, the CDR3 is TGTGCCAGCAGCTTAGGGAGGGCTTCCACCGGGGAGCTGTTTTTT.

This rearrangement joins TRBV7-8 to TRBJ2-5, with D hard to call. The V end was cut by 2 bases, the J end by 2 bases, with 6 bases between. This CDR3 is 13 amino acids long. The V gene's germline CDR1 is SGHVS and CDR2 FQNEAQ. The CDR3 region has the DNA TGTGCCAGCAGCTTAATGCAGCAAGAGACCCAGTACTTC. It codes for CASSLMQQETQYF.

This chain uses TRBV11-3 with TRBJ2-3, with 9 bases that match TRBD1. The CDR3 totals 19 residues. CDR1 and CDR2 (germline): SGHNT, YENEEA. Germline trimming cut 1 base from V and 2 bases from J; bases unmatched to any gene: 13. CDR3 in amino acids: CASSLGSGQGNIPTDTQYF. The CDR3, as DNA: TGTGCCAGCAGCTTAGGATCCGGACAGGGGAATATACCCACAGATACGCAGTATTTT.

With respect to this clone: Other DNA sequences in this specimen translate into the identical CDR3. The genes are TRBV2 and TRBJ2-7; 7 bases map to TRBD1. The V and J ends lost 8 bases and 2 bases, in that order; junction bases with no gene match: 12. CDR3 length equals 15 residues. In germline, CDR1 is SNHLY, CDR2 FYNNEI. CDR3 protein: CASRRTGQEAYEQYF. In DNA, the CDR3 is TGTGCCAGCCGAAGGACTGGACAGGAAGCCTACGAGCAGTACTTC.

The chain uses TRBV30 and TRBJ2-5, with 12 bases lining up with TRBD2. This CDR3 spans 14 amino acids. Germline lookup yields CDR1 GTSNPN and CDR2 SVGIG (reference sequence). The junction had 1 base not matched to a gene; V was cut back by 1 base and J by 4 bases. The CDR3 coding sequence is TGTGCCTGGAGTGAACTAGCGGGGGGAGAGACCCAGTACTTC. Residues: CAWSELAGGETQYF.

This rearrangement joins TRBV11-3 to TRBJ1-1, with 8 bases identical to TRBD1. The V and J ends lost 3 bases and 5 bases, in that order; junction bases with no gene match: 8. Germline CDR1 SGHNT, CDR2 YENEEA. This CDR3 is built from 15 residues. CDR3 bases: TGTGCCAGCAGCTTCCTCGGACAGGGCAGGACTGAAGCTTTCTTT. Its protein product is CASSFLGQGRTEAFF.

This chain uses TRBV5-4 with TRBJ2-3; 9 nucleotides match TRBD1. Germline CDR1 is SGHNT and CDR2 is YYREEE (reference sequence). The CDR3 totals 15 residues. Losses at the gene ends were 4 bases for V and 2 bases for J; bases not matched to a gene: 5. The CDR3 DNA reads as TGTGCCAGCAGCCCAAGGACAGGGGCCACAGATACGCAGTATTTT. Translating gives CASSPRTGATDTQYF.

V is TRBV12-3 or TRBV12-4 and J is TRBJ2-1, with TRBD2 identical over 8 bases. V was clipped by 3 bases and J by 12 bases; unmatched bases: 4. The CDR3 runs to 12 residues. The CDR3 DNA follows: TGTGCCAGCAGTTTCCCGGGGGGGTCGCAGTTCTTC. Amino acid sequence: CASSFPGGSQFF.

V and J are TRBV6-4 and TRBJ2-3; D may be TRBD2 (6 bases). This CDR3 has 15 amino acids. Germline lookup yields CDR1 MRHNA and CDR2 SNTAGT. V was cut by 8 bases and J by 2 bases, with 17 bases left in between. CDR3 protein: CASELRDCPTDTQYF. CDR3 bases: TGTGCCAGCGAACTCCGGGACTGCCCCACAGATACGCAGTATTTT.

The chain combines TRBV2 with TRBJ2-1, with TRBD2 matching 9 bases. The CDR3 consists of 13 residues. Trimming removed 7 bases from V and 8 bases from J; junction bases left unmatched: 6. Germline V gene lookup returns CDR1 SNHLY and CDR2 FYNNEI. CDR3 loop: CASTRGGIDEQFF. The CDR3 DNA follows: TGTGCCAGCACGCGGGGGGGCATTGATGAGCAGTTCTTC. Supplemented by reference TRBV2 and TRBJ2-1, the full variable domain reads EPEVTQTPSHQVTQMGQEVILRCVPISNHLYFYWYRQILGQKVEFLVSFYNNEISEKSEIFDDQFSVERPDGSNFTLKIRSTKLEDSAMYFCASTRGGIDEQFFGPGTRLTVL.

The CDR3 is CASSLAGGALRNEQFF. The CDR3 DNA follows: TGTGCCAGCAGCTTAGCCGGAGGGGCGCTTAGGAATGAGCAGTTCTTC. This chain links TRBV11-3 with TRBJ2-1; D might be TRBD2 (6 bases). Germline lookup yields CDR1 SGHNT and CDR2 YENEEA. Trimming removed 1 base from V and 7 bases from J, with 17 bases in between. The CDR3 runs to 16 residues.

This clone was observed at least ten times. CDR3 in amino acids: CASSYAGGAEAFF. CDR3 nucleotides: TGCGCCAGCAGTTATGCTGGGGGGGCTGAAGCTTTCTTT. V usage is TRBV5-1 and J usage is TRBJ1-1; tentatively, D is TRBD1 (5 bases). The CDR3 loop spans 13 amino acids. The ends were cut back, 5 bases at V and 6 bases at J, with 14 bases in the middle. Germline assignment: CDR1 SGHRS and CDR2 YFSETQ.

The V call is TRBV19, the J call TRBJ1-2, with TRBD1 matching 9 bases. CDR1 is LNHDA and CDR2 is SQIVND in the germline V gene (reference sequence). The CDR3 is 13 amino acids. J gave up 6 bases and V 11 bases, and 10 bases lay outside the gene matches. CDR3: CAVRYRGHDGYTF. CDR3 nucleotide sequence: TGTGCCGTCCGGTACAGGGGGCATGATGGCTACACCTTC.

In regard to this clone: Within the sample, other DNA sequences also encode this same CDR3. This rearrangement joins TRBV9 to TRBJ2-2; a weak D match, TRBD1 (5 bases). V was shortened by 0 bases and J by 4 bases, with 10 bases between the two germline ends. The CDR3 spans 15 residues. CDR1 and CDR2 from the germline V gene are SGDLS and YYNGEE. DNA of the CDR3: TGTGCCAGCAGCGTAGCGCAGGGAACCACCGGGGAGCTGTTTTTT. Amino acid sequence: CASSVAQGTTGELFF.

The chain couples TRBV18 to TRBJ1-2; weak D call: TRBD1 (5 bases). The CDR3 extends over 13 amino acids. Per germline, CDR1 KGHSH and CDR2 LQKENI. Trimming shortened V by 3 bases and J by 3 bases, and 8 bases separated the two germline ends. For the CDR3, the DNA is TGTGCCAGCTCACCCAGGGTGGACTATGGCTACACCTTC. It specifies CASSPRVDYGYTF.

J is TRBJ2-3 and V is TRBV19; D perhaps matches TRBD1 (5 bases). CDR1 LNHDA and CDR2 SQIVND come from the germline V gene (reference sequence). The CDR3 sequence is 13 residues long. Trimming shortened V by 7 bases and J by 3 bases, and 11 bases separated the two germline ends. The CDR3, as DNA: TGTGCCAGTATTAAAGCAGGGACAGATACGCAGTATTTT. It translates to CASIKAGTDTQYF.

The chain carries TRBV30 and TRBJ2-1, with TRBD1 identical over 8 bases. V shed 4 bases, J shed 4 bases, and the junction held 9 bases outside the gene matches. The CDR3 spans 15 residues. In germline, CDR1 is GTSNPN, CDR2 SVGIG (reference sequence). CDR3 DNA: TGTGCCTGGATTGTGGTCAGGGGGCTGTACAATGAGCAGTTCTTC. Its translation is CAWIVVRGLYNEQFF. Full variable domain (rest looked up from reference TRBV30 and TRBJ2-1): SQTIHQWPATLVQPVGSPLSLECTVEGTSNPNLYWYRQAAGRGLQLLFYSVGIGQISSEVPQNLSASRPQDRQFILSSKKLLLSDSGFYLCAWIVVRGLYNEQFFGPGTRLTVL.

The chain uses TRBV30 and TRBJ2-2; possible D gene TRBD2, 7 bases. The CDR3 has 17 amino acids. Germline V CDR1 and CDR2: GTSNPN, SVGIG (reference sequence). V was trimmed by 8 bases and J by 4 bases, leaving 26 bases between them. CDR3 region: CAGTRGGQGRVTGELFF. CDR3 sequence (DNA): TGTGCCGGTACTCGCGGGGGCCAGGGGAGGGTCACCGGGGAGCTGTTTTTT.

This chain links TRBV4-3 with TRBJ2-2; 10 nucleotides agree with TRBD2. Germline assignment: CDR1 LGHNA and CDR2 YSLEER. This CDR3 has 16 residues. V gave up 2 bases and J gave up 4 bases; unmatched junction bases: 4. In nucleotides, the CDR3 is TGCGCCAGCAGCCAACTAGCGGGAGTACTCACCGGGGAGCTGTTTTTT. Residues: CASSQLAGVLTGELFF.

The V call is TRBV19, the J call TRBJ2-1, with 9 bases matching TRBD2. Per the germline V gene, CDR1 is LNHDA and CDR2 is SQIVND (reference sequence). CDR3 length: 14 amino acids. The V gene end was trimmed by 8 bases and the J gene end by 5 bases; junction bases not matched to a gene: 7. CDR3: CASGLALGHNEQFF. The CDR3 DNA follows: TGTGCCAGTGGACTAGCGTTGGGACACAATGAGCAGTTCTTC.

The chain links TRBV6-2 or TRBV6-3 to TRBJ1-1, with D perhaps TRBD1 (5 bases). The CDR3 consists of 14 residues. V was clipped by 2 bases and J by 8 bases, with 15 bases between them. Germline CDR1 reads MNHEY; CDR2 reads SVGEGT. The DNA of the CDR3 is TGTGCCAGCAGTTACCCCCAGGGCCCTGTGGAAGCTTTCTTT. Its translation: CASSYPQGPVEAFF.

This sequence joins TRBV7-8 and TRBJ2-3, with D unresolved. The CDR3 has 11 residues. Trimming pared 5 bases from V and 8 bases from J, leaving 8 bases between. Germline values: CDR1 SGHVS, CDR2 FQNEAQ. In nucleotides, the CDR3 is TGTGCCAGCAGCCAAGGCGGTACGCAGTATTTT. Translating it yields CASSQGGTQYF.

The chain joins TRBV5-4 to TRBJ2-3, with a weak D call TRBD2 (6 bases). The CDR3 sequence is 16 residues long. The V and J ends lost 4 bases and 3 bases respectively, with 18 bases between them. Germline CDR1 is SGHNT and CDR2 is YYREEE (reference sequence). CDR3 residues: CASSPGGLGGTDTQYF. The DNA for the CDR3 is TGTGCCAGCAGCCCCGGTGGGCTGGGGGGTACAGATACGCAGTATTTT.